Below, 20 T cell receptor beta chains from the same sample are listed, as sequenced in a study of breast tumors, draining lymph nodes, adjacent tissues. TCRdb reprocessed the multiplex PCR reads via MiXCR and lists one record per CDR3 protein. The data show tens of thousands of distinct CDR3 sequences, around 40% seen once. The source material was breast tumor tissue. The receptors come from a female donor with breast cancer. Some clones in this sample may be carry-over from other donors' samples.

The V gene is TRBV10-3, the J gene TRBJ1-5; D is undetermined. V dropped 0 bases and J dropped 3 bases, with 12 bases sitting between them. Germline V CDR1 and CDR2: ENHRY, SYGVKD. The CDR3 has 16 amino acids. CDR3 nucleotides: TGTGCCATCAGTGAGTCCCCCCCCGCATTCAATCAGCCCCAGCATTTT. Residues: CAISESPPAFNQPQHF.

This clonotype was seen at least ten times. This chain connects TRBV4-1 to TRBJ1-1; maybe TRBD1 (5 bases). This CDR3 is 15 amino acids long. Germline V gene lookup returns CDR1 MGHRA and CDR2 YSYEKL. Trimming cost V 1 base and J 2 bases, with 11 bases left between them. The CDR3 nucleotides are TGCGCCAGCAGCCAAGCCGCGGGGGGAAACACTGAAGCTTTCTTT. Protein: CASSQAAGGNTEAFF.

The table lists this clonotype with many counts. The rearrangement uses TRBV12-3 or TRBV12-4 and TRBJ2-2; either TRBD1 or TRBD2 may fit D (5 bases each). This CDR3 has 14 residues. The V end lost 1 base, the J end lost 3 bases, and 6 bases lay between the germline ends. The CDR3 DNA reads TGTGCCAGCAGTTTAGTGGGGGACACCGGGGAGCTGTTTTTT. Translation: CASSLVGDTGELFF.

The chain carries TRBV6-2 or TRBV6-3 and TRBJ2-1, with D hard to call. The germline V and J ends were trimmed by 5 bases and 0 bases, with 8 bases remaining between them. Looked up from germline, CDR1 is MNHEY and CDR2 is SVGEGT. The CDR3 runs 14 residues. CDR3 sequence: CASSHSDSYNEQFF. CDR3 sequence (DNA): TGTGCCAGCAGTCACAGTGACTCCTACAATGAGCAGTTCTTC.

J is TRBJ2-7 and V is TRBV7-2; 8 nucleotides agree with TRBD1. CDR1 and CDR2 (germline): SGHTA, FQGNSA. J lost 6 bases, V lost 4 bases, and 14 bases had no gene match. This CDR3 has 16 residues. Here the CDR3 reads CASSSPRQGILGEQYF. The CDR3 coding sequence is TGTGCCAGCAGCTCTCCTCGACAGGGGATTTTGGGCGAGCAGTACTTC.

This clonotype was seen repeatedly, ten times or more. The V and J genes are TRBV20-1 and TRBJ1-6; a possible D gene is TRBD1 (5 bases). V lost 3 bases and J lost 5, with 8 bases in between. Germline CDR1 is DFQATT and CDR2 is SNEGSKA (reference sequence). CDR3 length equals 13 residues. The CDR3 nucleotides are TGCAGTGCTAGCGAGGGGAATAATTCACCCCTCCACTTT. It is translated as CSASEGNNSPLHF.

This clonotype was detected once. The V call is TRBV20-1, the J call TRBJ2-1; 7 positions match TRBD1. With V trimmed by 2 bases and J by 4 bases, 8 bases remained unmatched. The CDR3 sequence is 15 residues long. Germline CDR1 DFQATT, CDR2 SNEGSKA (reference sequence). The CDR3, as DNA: TGCAGTGCTAGAAACTATCAGGGGGAATACAATGAGCAGTTCTTC. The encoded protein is CSARNYQGEYNEQFF.

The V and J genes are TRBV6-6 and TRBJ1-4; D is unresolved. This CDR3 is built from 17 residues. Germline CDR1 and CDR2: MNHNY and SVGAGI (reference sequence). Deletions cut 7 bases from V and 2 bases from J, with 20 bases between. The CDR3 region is CASTFGRTSGTNEKLFF. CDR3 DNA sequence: TGTGCCAGCACATTCGGACGGACTAGCGGGACTAATGAAAAACTGTTTTTT.

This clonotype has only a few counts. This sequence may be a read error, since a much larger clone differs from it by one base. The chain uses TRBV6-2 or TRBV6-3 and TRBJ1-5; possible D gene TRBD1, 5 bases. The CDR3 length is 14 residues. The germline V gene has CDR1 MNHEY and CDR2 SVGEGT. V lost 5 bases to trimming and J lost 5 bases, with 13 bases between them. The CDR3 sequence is CASSHGGRDQPQHF. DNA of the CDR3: TGTGCCAGCAGTCACGGGGGAAGAGATCAGCCCCAGCATTTT.

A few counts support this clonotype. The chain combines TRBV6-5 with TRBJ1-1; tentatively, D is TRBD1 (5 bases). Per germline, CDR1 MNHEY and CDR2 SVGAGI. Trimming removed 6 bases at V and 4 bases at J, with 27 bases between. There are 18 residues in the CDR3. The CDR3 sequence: CASSQSFGGVVWGTEAFF. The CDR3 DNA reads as TGTGCCAGCAGCCAATCCTTCGGGGGAGTGGTATGGGGCACTGAAGCTTTCTTT.

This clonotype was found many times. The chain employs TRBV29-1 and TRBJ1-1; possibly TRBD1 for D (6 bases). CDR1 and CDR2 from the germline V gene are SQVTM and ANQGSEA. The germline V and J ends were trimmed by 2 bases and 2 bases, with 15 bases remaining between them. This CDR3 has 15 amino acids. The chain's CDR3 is CSVEKGRTDNTEAFF. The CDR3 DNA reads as TGCAGCGTTGAAAAGGGTCGGACAGACAACACTGAAGCTTTCTTT.

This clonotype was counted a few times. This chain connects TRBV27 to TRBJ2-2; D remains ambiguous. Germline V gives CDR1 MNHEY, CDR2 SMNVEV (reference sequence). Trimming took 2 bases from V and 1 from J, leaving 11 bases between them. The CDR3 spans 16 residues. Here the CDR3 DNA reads TGTGCCAGCAGTTTAAATGGGCGTTGGAACACCGGGGAGCTGTTTTTT. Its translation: CASSLNGRWNTGELFF.

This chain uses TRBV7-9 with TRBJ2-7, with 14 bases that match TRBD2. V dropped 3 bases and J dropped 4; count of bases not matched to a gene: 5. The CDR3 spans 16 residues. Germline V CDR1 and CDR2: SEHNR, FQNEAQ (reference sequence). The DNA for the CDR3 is TGTGCCAGCAGCTTCTCGGGACTAGCGGGAGAATACGAGCAGTACTTC. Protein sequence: CASSFSGLAGEYEQYF.

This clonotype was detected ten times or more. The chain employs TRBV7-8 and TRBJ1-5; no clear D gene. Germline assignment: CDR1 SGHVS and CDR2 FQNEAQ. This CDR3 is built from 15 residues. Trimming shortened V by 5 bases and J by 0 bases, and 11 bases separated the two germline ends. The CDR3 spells CASSPEAHSNQPQHF. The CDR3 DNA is TGTGCCAGCAGCCCAGAGGCACATAGCAATCAGCCCCAGCATTTT.

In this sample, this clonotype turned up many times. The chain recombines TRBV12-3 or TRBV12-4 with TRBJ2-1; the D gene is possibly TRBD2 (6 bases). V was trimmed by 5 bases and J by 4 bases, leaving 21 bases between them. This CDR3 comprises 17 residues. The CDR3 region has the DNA TGTGCCAGCAGTGGGACGGGAGCTGGAAGCGGGTACAATGAGCAGTTCTTC. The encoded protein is CASSGTGAGSGYNEQFF.

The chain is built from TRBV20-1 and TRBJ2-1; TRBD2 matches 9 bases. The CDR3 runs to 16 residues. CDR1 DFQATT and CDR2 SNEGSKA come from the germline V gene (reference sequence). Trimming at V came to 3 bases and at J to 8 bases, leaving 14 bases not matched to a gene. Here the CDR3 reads CSARDKLAGINDEQFF. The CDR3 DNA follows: TGCAGTGCTAGGGATAAACTAGCGGGTATCAACGATGAGCAGTTCTTC.

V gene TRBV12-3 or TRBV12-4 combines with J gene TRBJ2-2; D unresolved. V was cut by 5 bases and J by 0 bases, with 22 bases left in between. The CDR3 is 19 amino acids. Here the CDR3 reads CASSQTPDRTTANTGELFF. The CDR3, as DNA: TGTGCCAGCAGTCAAACTCCGGACCGGACCACCGCGAACACCGGGGAGCTGTTTTTT.

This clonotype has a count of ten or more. CDR3 region: CASSLDFVPDIQYF. The CDR3 DNA reads as TGCGCCAGCAGCTTGGACTTCGTTCCGGACATTCAGTACTTC. The chain joins TRBV5-1 to TRBJ2-4, with unresolved D. The V end was cut by 0 bases, the J end by 8 bases, with 12 bases between. CDR1 SGHRS and CDR2 YFSETQ come from the germline V gene. This CDR3 is 14 amino acids long. Full variable domain (rest looked up from reference TRBV5-1 and TRBJ2-4): KAGVTQTPRYLIKTRGQQVTLSCSPISGHRSVSWYQQTPGQGLQFLFEYFSETQRNKGNFPGRFSGRQFSNSRSEMNVSTLELGDSALYLCASSLDFVPDIQYFGAGTRLSVL.

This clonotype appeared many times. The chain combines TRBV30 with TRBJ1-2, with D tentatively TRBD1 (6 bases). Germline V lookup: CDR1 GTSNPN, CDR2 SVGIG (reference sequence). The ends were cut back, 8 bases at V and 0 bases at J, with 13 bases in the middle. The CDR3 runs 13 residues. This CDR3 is CAGTMKTNYGYTF. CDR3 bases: TGTGCCGGGACAATGAAAACTAACTATGGCTACACCTTC.

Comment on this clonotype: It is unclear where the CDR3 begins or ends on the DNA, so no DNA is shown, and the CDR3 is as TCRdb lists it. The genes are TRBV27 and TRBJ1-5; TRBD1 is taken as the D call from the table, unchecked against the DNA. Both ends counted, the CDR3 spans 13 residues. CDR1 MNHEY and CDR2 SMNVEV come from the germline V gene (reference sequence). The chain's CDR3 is CASSFGTGSYEHF.